Listed below are T cell receptor beta chains from one sample, sequenced in a study of blood T cell repertoires in COVID-19. Method: immunoSEQ multiplex PCR; TCRdb's copy keeps in-frame clones and lacks some. The table has 85,000 to 120,000 clones, approximately 92% seen once. The sequenced sample consisted of peripheral blood. All receptors come from a man aged 18 to 35 with acute or convalescent COVID-19. CDR3s include the opening cysteine and the closing phenylalanine or tryptophan. Each record gives: V gene, J gene, clone size, D gene, CDR3 DNA, CDR3 protein. A D gene is named only where the DNA matches it firmly. The size entry is marked missing in some rows and otherwise reads once, few, many or a size class.

V: TRBV7-9
J: TRBJ1-2
size: -
D: -
DNA: TGTGCCAGCAGCCCCCCGTGGGGGACTGATGGCTACACCTTC
CDR3: CASSPPWGTDGYTF

V: TRBV11-3
J: TRBJ2-1
size: -
D: -
DNA: TGTGCCAGCAGCATAGACGGAGTTTCCTACAATGAGCAGTTCTTC
CDR3: CASSIDGVSYNEQFF

V: TRBV5-6
J: TRBJ2-7
size: -
D: TRBD1
DNA: TGTGCCAGCAGCTTCCGGGACAGGGGGCCTTACGAGCAGTACTTC
CDR3: CASSFRDRGPYEQYF

V: TRBV7-2
J: TRBJ2-7
size: once
D: -
DNA: TGTGCCAGCAGCTTAATCACCCTCCCCGGGAATGAGCAGTACTTC
CDR3: CASSLITLPGNEQYF

V: TRBV30
J: TRBJ2-3
size: -
D: -
DNA: TGTGCCTGGAGTGGTCGGGCAGGGGCCGGGGTAGATACGCAGTATTTT
CDR3: CAWSGRAGAGVDTQYF

V: TRBV4-1
J: TRBJ2-7
size: few
D: TRBD1
DNA: TGCGCCAGCAGCCAAGATAGAGGCTGGGACAGCTCCTACGAGCAGTACTTC
CDR3: CASSQDRGWDSSYEQYF

V: TRBV19
J: TRBJ2-4
size: -
D: TRBD2
DNA: TGTGCCAGTAGTATGAATAGCGGGGTACTAGCCAAAAACATTCAGTACTTC
CDR3: CASSMNSGVLAKNIQYF

V: TRBV15
J: TRBJ2-3
size: -
D: TRBD2
DNA: TGTGCCACCACCACAGGGATACTAGCGGGAGGTAGAGATACGCAGTATTTT
CDR3: CATTTGILAGGRDTQYF

V: TRBV27
J: TRBJ1-2
size: -
D: TRBD1
DNA: TGTGCCAGCAGTCGCCGGGACAGGGTCTATGGCTACACCTTC
CDR3: CASSRRDRVYGYTF

V: TRBV6-4
J: TRBJ1-2
size: -
D: -
DNA: TGTGCCAGCAGTGAAGTGGGGGGGGTAACGGCGAACTATGGCTACACCTTC
CDR3: CASSEVGGVTANYGYTF

V: TRBV28
J: TRBJ2-7
size: -
D: TRBD1
DNA: TGTGCCAGCAGTCCCCGGGACAGGGCGACCTACGAGCAGTACTTC
CDR3: CASSPRDRATYEQYF

V: TRBV6-2/TRBV6-3
J: TRBJ2-7
size: -
D: -
DNA: TGTGCCAGCAGTTGGACAGACGAGCAGTACTTC
CDR3: CASSWTDEQYF

V: TRBV9
J: TRBJ1-1
size: -
D: -
DNA: TGTGCCAGCAGTCCAGTTTTGGGGGGGCGCGTAACTGAAGCTTTCTTT
CDR3: CASSPVLGGRVTEAFF

V: TRBV9
J: TRBJ1-3
size: -
D: -
DNA: TGTGCCAGTGATACGGGTTCTGGAAACACCATATATTTT
CDR3: CASDTGSGNTIYF

V: TRBV27
J: TRBJ1-2
size: -
D: -
DNA: TGTGCCAGCAGTCCCACCCCCATCGAGGGCTACACCTTC
CDR3: CASSPTPIEGYTF

V: TRBV5-1
J: TRBJ2-2
size: -
D: -
DNA: TGCGCCAGCAGCTTGGAACTTGTCTACACCGGGGAGCTGTTTTTT
CDR3: CASSLELVYTGELFF

V: TRBV9
J: TRBJ1-2
size: once
D: -
DNA: TGTGCCAGCAGCGTAGGGCAGGGAAACAGAAACTATGGCTACACCTTC
CDR3: CASSVGQGNRNYGYTF

V: TRBV14
J: TRBJ2-7
size: -
D: TRBD2
DNA: TGTGCCAGCAGCCAGGGGGGGAGCGAGCAGTACTTC
CDR3: CASSQGGSEQYF

V: TRBV7-6
J: TRBJ2-5
size: -
D: TRBD1
DNA: TGTGCCAGCAGCCCAGGGGTGGGACAGGGCGAGACCCAGTACTTC
CDR3: CASSPGVGQGETQYF

V: TRBV25-1
J: TRBJ1-4
size: -
D: TRBD1
DNA: TGTGCCAGCAGTGAGAGGGGGACAGGGTGGGGAAAACTGTTTTTT
CDR3: CASSERGTGWGKLFF

V: TRBV9
J: TRBJ2-3
size: -
D: TRBD2
DNA: TGTGCCAGCAGCGAAGAAGCGGGGGGGTCCACAGATACGCAGTATTTT
CDR3: CASSEEAGGSTDTQYF

V: TRBV6-5
J: TRBJ1-2
size: -
D: -
DNA: TGTGCCAGCAGTTACATGCAGGGCCGTAGTGGCTACACCTTC
CDR3: CASSYMQGRSGYTF

V: TRBV7-2
J: TRBJ1-5
size: -
D: -
DNA: TGTGCCAGCAGCTTAGTCAGGGGTGGGAATCAGCCCCAGCATTTT
CDR3: CASSLVRGGNQPQHF

V: TRBV5-1
J: TRBJ2-7
size: -
D: TRBD1
DNA: TGCGCCAGCAGCTTAGGTTTTGGGACAGGGATTTACGAGCAGTACTTC
CDR3: CASSLGFGTGIYEQYF

V: TRBV6-5
J: TRBJ1-5
size: -
D: -
DNA: TGTGCCAGCGACAGGCGGCAGGGTGTCGGTCAGCCCCAGCATTTT
CDR3: CASDRRQGVGQPQHF

V: TRBV12-3/TRBV12-4
J: TRBJ2-7
size: -
D: -
DNA: TGTGCCAGCAGTTCCGACTCTTACGAGCAGTACTTC
CDR3: CASSSDSYEQYF

V: TRBV30
J: TRBJ1-5
size: -
D: TRBD1
DNA: TGTGCCTGGAACCGCGACAGGGGGAATCAGCCCCAGCATTTT
CDR3: CAWNRDRGNQPQHF

V: TRBV19
J: TRBJ1-2
size: -
D: -
DNA: TGTGCCAGTAGTGTACAGCTGAACTATGGCTACACCTTC
CDR3: CASSVQLNYGYTF

V: TRBV6-5
J: TRBJ2-7
size: -
D: TRBD2
DNA: TGTGCCAGCGCCCATGGACTAGAGGGGTACGAGCAGTACTTC
CDR3: CASAHGLEGYEQYF

V: TRBV28
J: TRBJ1-5
size: once
D: -
DNA: TGTGCCAGCAGTTTTGGGCTGATGAATCAGCCCCAGCATTTT
CDR3: CASSFGLMNQPQHF

V: TRBV7-8
J: TRBJ1-1
size: -
D: -
DNA: TGTGCCAGCAGCCCAAGGACTCCCACTGAAGCTTTCTTT
CDR3: CASSPRTPTEAFF

V: TRBV19
J: TRBJ1-1
size: -
D: TRBD1
DNA: TGTGCCAGTAGTATTTTGAGAGGAGGACAGGGAAGAAGAACTGAAGCTTTCTTT
CDR3: CASSILRGGQGRRTEAFF

V: TRBV11-2
J: TRBJ2-1
size: -
D: TRBD2
DNA: TGTGCCAGCAGCTTGGGGGGGGCCTACAATGAGCAGTTCTTC
CDR3: CASSLGGAYNEQFF

V: TRBV19
J: TRBJ2-1
size: -
D: TRBD2
DNA: TGTGCCAGTAGTCATAGGACTAGCGGGAATGAGCAGTTCTTC
CDR3: CASSHRTSGNEQFF

V: TRBV10-2
J: TRBJ1-1
size: once
D: TRBD1
DNA: TGCGCCAGCAGTGTCTTATCCGGGACAGGGGGCACTGAAGCTTTCTTT
CDR3: CASSVLSGTGGTEAFF

V: TRBV27
J: TRBJ1-1
size: -
D: -
DNA: TGTGCCAGCAGTTTACAGGGTGGGAACACTGAAGCTTTCTTT
CDR3: CASSLQGGNTEAFF

V: TRBV9
J: TRBJ1-1
size: -
D: -
DNA: TGTGCCAGCAGCGTCAGGACAGCCAACACTGAAGCTTTCTTT
CDR3: CASSVRTANTEAFF

V: TRBV9
J: TRBJ1-1
size: -
D: TRBD1
DNA: TGTGCCAGCAGCGTAAGACAGGGCATGAACACTGAAGCTTTCTTT
CDR3: CASSVRQGMNTEAFF

V: TRBV5-1
J: TRBJ2-7
size: -
D: TRBD2
DNA: TGCGCCAGCAGCTTGGTGGGGACTAGCGACGAGCAGTACTTC
CDR3: CASSLVGTSDEQYF

V: TRBV5-1
J: TRBJ1-2
size: once
D: TRBD1
DNA: TGCGCCAGCAGCCCCCGGGACAGTTATGGCTACACCTTC
CDR3: CASSPRDSYGYTF

V: TRBV4-1
J: TRBJ2-3
size: -
D: TRBD1
DNA: TGCGCCAGCAGCCAAGCGGACAGGGCTAGCACAGATACGCAGTATTTT
CDR3: CASSQADRASTDTQYF

V: TRBV5-8
J: TRBJ1-5
size: few
D: TRBD1
DNA: TGTGCCAGCAGCCATTCTGACAGGGCAGGCCAGCCCCAGCATTTT
CDR3: CASSHSDRAGQPQHF

V: TRBV29-1
J: TRBJ1-1
size: -
D: -
DNA: TGCAGCGTAACTATGGACACACCCTTGCTTGAAGCTTTCTTT
CDR3: CSVTMDTPLLEAFF

V: TRBV14
J: TRBJ2-3
size: -
D: -
DNA: TGTGCCAGCAGGGAAAGGGGGACAGATACGCAGTATTTT
CDR3: CASRERGTDTQYF

V: TRBV6-5
J: TRBJ1-1
size: once
D: -
DNA: TGTGCCAGCAGGCAACAGTCCCTTATGAACACTGAAGCTTTCTTT
CDR3: CASRQQSLMNTEAFF

V: TRBV29-1
J: TRBJ2-3
size: -
D: -
DNA: TGCAGCGTTGAGCCAGGGACAGATACGCAGTATTTT
CDR3: CSVEPGTDTQYF

V: TRBV2
J: TRBJ2-7
size: -
D: -
DNA: TGTGCCAGCAGTGGCGACAGCGTCTACTACGAGCAGTACTTC
CDR3: CASSGDSVYYEQYF

V: TRBV9
J: TRBJ2-4
size: once
D: TRBD1
DNA: TGTGCCAGCAGCGGGAAGTACGGGACAGGAGGAGGGGACATTCAGTACTTC
CDR3: CASSGKYGTGGGDIQYF

V: TRBV10-3
J: TRBJ1-1
size: -
D: TRBD1
DNA: TGTGCCATCAGTGAGACCACAGGGGGCACTGAAGCTTTCTTT
CDR3: CAISETTGGTEAFF

V: TRBV3-1/TRBV3-2
J: TRBJ2-5
size: once
D: -
DNA: TGTGCCAGCACCCCCCTTCGTGGAGGGTTACAAGAGACCCAGTACTTC
CDR3: CASTPLRGGLQETQYF